These T cell receptor beta chains were read from a single sample in a study of control samples from healthy donors and cancer patients. Sequencing used immunoSEQ multiplex PCR; TCRdb keeps in-frame clones, though not all of them. Here the sample spans more than 100,000 clones, roughly 91% being singletons. Material: PBMCs. All receptors come from a man aged 50 or older with head and neck cancer. Each CDR3 is given with its conserved first and last residue. The order of the fields is clone size, D gene, CDR3 length, V gene, J gene, CDR3 DNA, CDR3 protein. The D gene is left open where the match is weak. The size entry is marked missing in some rows and otherwise reads once, few, many or a size class.

abundance: -
d_gene: -
len: 11
v_gene: TRBV20-1
j_gene: TRBJ1-1
CDR3nt: TGCAGTGCTAGAGGGGGGCAAGGAGCTTTCTTT
CDR3aa: CSARGGQGAFF

abundance: -
d_gene: -
len: 14
v_gene: TRBV28
j_gene: TRBJ2-1
CDR3nt: TGTGCCAGCAGTTTGCAACTTATCTACAATGAGCAGTTCTTC
CDR3aa: CASSLQLIYNEQFF

abundance: -
d_gene: -
len: 16
v_gene: TRBV5-1
j_gene: TRBJ2-1
CDR3nt: TGCGCCAGCAGCTTGTTTCCGGGGGCTAGCTACAATGAGCAGTTCTTC
CDR3aa: CASSLFPGASYNEQFF

abundance: -
d_gene: TRBD2
len: 14
v_gene: TRBV5-4
j_gene: TRBJ2-5
CDR3nt: TGTGCCAGCAGCTTGGCGGGGACTAGTGAGACCCAGTACTTC
CDR3aa: CASSLAGTSETQYF

abundance: few
d_gene: -
len: 12
v_gene: TRBV7-2
j_gene: TRBJ2-7
CDR3nt: TGTGCCAGCAGCTTAACGAACTACGAGCAGTACTTC
CDR3aa: CASSLTNYEQYF

abundance: -
d_gene: -
len: 13
v_gene: TRBV19
j_gene: TRBJ1-1
CDR3nt: TGTGCCAGTAGTACAGGGCCGGGCACTGAAGCTTTCTTT
CDR3aa: CASSTGPGTEAFF

abundance: -
d_gene: -
len: 13
v_gene: TRBV27
j_gene: TRBJ2-3
CDR3nt: TGTGCCAGCAGTTTACGGCAGACAGATACGCAGTATTTT
CDR3aa: CASSLRQTDTQYF

abundance: -
d_gene: TRBD2
len: 15
v_gene: TRBV29-1
j_gene: TRBJ2-5
CDR3nt: TGCAGCGTTGGGCGACGGGGCGGGGGGACGGAGACCCAGTACTTC
CDR3aa: CSVGRRGGGTETQYF

abundance: -
d_gene: -
len: 15
v_gene: TRBV4-1
j_gene: TRBJ2-5
CDR3nt: TGCGCCAGCAGCCAAGTCGGCGGGATCCAAGAGACCCAGTACTTC
CDR3aa: CASSQVGGIQETQYF

abundance: -
d_gene: -
len: 14
v_gene: TRBV15
j_gene: TRBJ1-3
CDR3nt: TGTGCCACCAGCCGAGGGCAGTCGGGAAACACCATATATTTT
CDR3aa: CATSRGQSGNTIYF

abundance: -
d_gene: TRBD2
len: 15
v_gene: TRBV29-1
j_gene: TRBJ2-3
CDR3nt: TGCAGCGTTGAAGGTCTAGCGGGGGGGCGTGATACGCAGTATTTT
CDR3aa: CSVEGLAGGRDTQYF

abundance: -
d_gene: -
len: 15
v_gene: TRBV5-5
j_gene: TRBJ2-3
CDR3nt: TGTGCCAGCAAGAGGGGGGGGACCGGCACAGATACGCAGTATTTT
CDR3aa: CASKRGGTGTDTQYF

abundance: -
d_gene: -
len: 12
v_gene: TRBV27
j_gene: TRBJ2-3
CDR3nt: TGTGCCAGCAGTACACATCCCGGTACGCAGTATTTT
CDR3aa: CASSTHPGTQYF

abundance: once
d_gene: TRBD1
len: 14
v_gene: TRBV6-5
j_gene: TRBJ1-3
CDR3nt: TGTGCCACCTCACAGGGGGTACCTGGAAACACCATATATTTT
CDR3aa: CATSQGVPGNTIYF

abundance: -
d_gene: -
len: 15
v_gene: TRBV7-2
j_gene: TRBJ2-6
CDR3nt: TGTGCCAGCAGCTTTTTTCTCTCTGGGGCCAACGTCCTGACTTTC
CDR3aa: CASSFFLSGANVLTF

abundance: -
d_gene: -
len: 14
v_gene: TRBV7-2
j_gene: TRBJ2-7
CDR3nt: TGTGCCAGCAGCGGCCGGGGCGGGACCTACGAGCAGTACTTC
CDR3aa: CASSGRGGTYEQYF

abundance: few
d_gene: -
len: 14
v_gene: TRBV6-5
j_gene: TRBJ1-6
CDR3nt: TGTGCCAGCAACTTTGAAGGGGAGGCGGGGCCCCTCCACTTT
CDR3aa: CASNFEGEAGPLHF

abundance: -
d_gene: TRBD1
len: 18
v_gene: TRBV19
j_gene: TRBJ1-6
CDR3nt: TGTGCCAGTAGATCCGGGACAGGGGGCAACACCTATAATTCACCCCTCCACTTT
CDR3aa: CASRSGTGGNTYNSPLHF

abundance: -
d_gene: TRBD1
len: 15
v_gene: TRBV6-5
j_gene: TRBJ1-5
CDR3nt: TGTGCCACCAACGCCATTACAGGGGCCAATCAGCCCCAGCATTTT
CDR3aa: CATNAITGANQPQHF

abundance: -
d_gene: -
len: 16
v_gene: TRBV18
j_gene: TRBJ1-3
CDR3nt: TGTGCCAGCTCACCACCGGGACAAGAAAAAGGAAACACCATATATTTT
CDR3aa: CASSPPGQEKGNTIYF

abundance: -
d_gene: -
len: 17
v_gene: TRBV10-3
j_gene: TRBJ1-3
CDR3nt: TGTGCCATCAGTGGGGGTGAGGCCGACAGCTCTGGAAACACCATATATTTT
CDR3aa: CAISGGEADSSGNTIYF

abundance: -
d_gene: -
len: 16
v_gene: TRBV6-6
j_gene: TRBJ1-4
CDR3nt: TGTGCCAGCAGTTACTCGTATACCACCGGGAATGAAAAACTGTTTTTT
CDR3aa: CASSYSYTTGNEKLFF

abundance: -
d_gene: -
len: 15
v_gene: TRBV3-1/TRBV3-2
j_gene: TRBJ1-6
CDR3nt: TGTGCCAGCAGCCAAACAGGACAGTTGAATTCACCCCTCCACTTT
CDR3aa: CASSQTGQLNSPLHF

abundance: -
d_gene: TRBD1
len: 17
v_gene: TRBV19
j_gene: TRBJ1-2
CDR3nt: TGTGCCAGTACCTCAACAGACCCACGGACAGGGTCCCCCTCGTACACCTTC
CDR3aa: CASTSTDPRTGSPSYTF

abundance: -
d_gene: -
len: 14
v_gene: TRBV30
j_gene: TRBJ1-1
CDR3nt: TGTGCCTGGAGTGTATCGGTATCCTACACTGAAGCTTTCTTT
CDR3aa: CAWSVSVSYTEAFF

abundance: -
d_gene: -
len: 15
v_gene: TRBV28
j_gene: TRBJ2-5
CDR3nt: TGTGCCAGCAGTATGGGGGCAGGTGATCAAGAGACCCAGTACTTC
CDR3aa: CASSMGAGDQETQYF

abundance: -
d_gene: -
len: 13
v_gene: TRBV18
j_gene: TRBJ2-5
CDR3nt: TGTGCCAGCTCACCAGGCGGTTTCGAGACCCAGTACTTC
CDR3aa: CASSPGGFETQYF

abundance: -
d_gene: TRBD2
len: 15
v_gene: TRBV19
j_gene: TRBJ2-7
CDR3nt: TGTGCCAGTAGTATAGAACTAGCGGGACTCGGCGAGCAGTACTTC
CDR3aa: CASSIELAGLGEQYF

abundance: once
d_gene: -
len: 16
v_gene: TRBV30
j_gene: TRBJ1-2
CDR3nt: TGTGCCTGGAGTGTACCAAGGGCCAGGAGGATTGGTGGCTACACCTTC
CDR3aa: CAWSVPRARRIGGYTF

abundance: -
d_gene: -
len: 17
v_gene: TRBV6-1
j_gene: TRBJ1-1
CDR3nt: TGTGCCAGCAGTGAAGAGGGCAGGTACCTGAGTGGCACTGAAGCTTTCTTT
CDR3aa: CASSEEGRYLSGTEAFF

abundance: few
d_gene: -
len: 17
v_gene: TRBV4-1
j_gene: TRBJ2-3
CDR3nt: TGCGCCAGCAGTACCCCGCCCCGGGACGTGAGCCCAGATACGCAGTATTTT
CDR3aa: CASSTPPRDVSPDTQYF

abundance: -
d_gene: -
len: 16
v_gene: TRBV10-2
j_gene: TRBJ2-1
CDR3nt: TGCGCCAGGGTGGATAGGGGGTGGGAGTCCTACAATGAGCAGTTCTTC
CDR3aa: CARVDRGWESYNEQFF

abundance: -
d_gene: -
len: 13
v_gene: TRBV11-1
j_gene: TRBJ1-4
CDR3nt: TGTGCCAGCAGCTTCGATGGAGGGCGGAAACTGTTTTTT
CDR3aa: CASSFDGGRKLFF

abundance: -
d_gene: -
len: 15
v_gene: TRBV5-6
j_gene: TRBJ2-1
CDR3nt: TGTGCCAGCAGCCCGCGGGTTAGCTCCTACAATGAGCAGTTCTTC
CDR3aa: CASSPRVSSYNEQFF

abundance: -
d_gene: TRBD1
len: 15
v_gene: TRBV14
j_gene: TRBJ2-7
CDR3nt: TGTGCCAGCAGCCAAGGTACAGGGGGATGGTACGAGCAGTACTTC
CDR3aa: CASSQGTGGWYEQYF

abundance: -
d_gene: -
len: 16
v_gene: TRBV19
j_gene: TRBJ1-5
CDR3nt: TGTGCCAGTAGTATAAGAGGCAGGGTAAGCAATCAGCCCCAGCATTTT
CDR3aa: CASSIRGRVSNQPQHF

abundance: -
d_gene: -
len: 15
v_gene: TRBV5-5
j_gene: TRBJ1-6
CDR3nt: TGTGCCAGCAGCTTGGTCAGGGCGGATAATTCACCCCTCCACTTT
CDR3aa: CASSLVRADNSPLHF

abundance: -
d_gene: -
len: 14
v_gene: TRBV4-2
j_gene: TRBJ2-7
CDR3nt: TGTGCCAGCAGCCAGCTCCCACAGGGTTACGAGCAGTACTTC
CDR3aa: CASSQLPQGYEQYF

abundance: -
d_gene: -
len: 13
v_gene: TRBV12-3/TRBV12-4
j_gene: TRBJ1-2
CDR3nt: TGTGCCAGCAGTTCCCAGGGTAACTATGGCTACACCTTC
CDR3aa: CASSSQGNYGYTF

abundance: -
d_gene: -
len: 13
v_gene: TRBV29-1
j_gene: TRBJ2-4
CDR3nt: TGCAGCGTCCCTACAGGGAATAAAAACATTCAGTACTTC
CDR3aa: CSVPTGNKNIQYF

abundance: -
d_gene: -
len: 16
v_gene: TRBV7-9
j_gene: TRBJ2-1
CDR3nt: TGTGCCAGCAGCCACCTAACAGGGAGTCCCTACAATGAGCAGTTCTTC
CDR3aa: CASSHLTGSPYNEQFF

abundance: -
d_gene: -
len: 16
v_gene: TRBV27
j_gene: TRBJ1-5
CDR3nt: TGTGCCAGCAGTTTAGAGGGGTCGGGGGGCCGACAGCCCCAGCATTTT
CDR3aa: CASSLEGSGGRQPQHF

abundance: -
d_gene: -
len: 16
v_gene: TRBV5-8
j_gene: TRBJ2-1
CDR3nt: TGTCAATCTATAAATACCAGAGGGTACTCCTACAATGAGCAGTTCTTC
CDR3aa: CQSINTRGYSYNEQFF

abundance: -
d_gene: TRBD1
len: 15
v_gene: TRBV28
j_gene: TRBJ2-3
CDR3nt: TGTGCCAGCCCCCCGGACAGGGGGCAGCGGGGTACGCAGTATTTT
CDR3aa: CASPPDRGQRGTQYF